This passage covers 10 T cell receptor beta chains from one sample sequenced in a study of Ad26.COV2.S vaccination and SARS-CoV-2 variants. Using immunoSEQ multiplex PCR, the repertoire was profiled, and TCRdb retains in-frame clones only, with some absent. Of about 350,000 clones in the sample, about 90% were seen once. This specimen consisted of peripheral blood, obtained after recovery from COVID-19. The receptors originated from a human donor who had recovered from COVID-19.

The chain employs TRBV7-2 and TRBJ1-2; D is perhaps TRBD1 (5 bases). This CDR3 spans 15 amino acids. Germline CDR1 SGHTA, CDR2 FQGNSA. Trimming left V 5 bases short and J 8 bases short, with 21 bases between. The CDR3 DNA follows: TGTGCCAGCAGCACAGGTGACGTAAATTCGGCCGGCTACACCTTC. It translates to CASSTGDVNSAGYTF. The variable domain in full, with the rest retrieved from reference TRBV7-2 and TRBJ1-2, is GAGVSQSPSNKVTEKGKDVELRCDPISGHTALYWYRQSLGQGLEFLIYFQGNSAPDKSGLPSDRFSAERTGGSVSTLTIQRTQQEDSAVYLCASSTGDVNSAGYTFGSGTRLTVV.

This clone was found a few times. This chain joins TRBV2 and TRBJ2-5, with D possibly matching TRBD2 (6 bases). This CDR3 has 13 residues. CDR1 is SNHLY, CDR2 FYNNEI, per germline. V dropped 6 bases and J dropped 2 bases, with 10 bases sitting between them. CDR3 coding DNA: TGTGCCAGCAGGAGGGACTGGCAAGAGACCCAGTACTTC. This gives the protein CASRRDWQETQYF.

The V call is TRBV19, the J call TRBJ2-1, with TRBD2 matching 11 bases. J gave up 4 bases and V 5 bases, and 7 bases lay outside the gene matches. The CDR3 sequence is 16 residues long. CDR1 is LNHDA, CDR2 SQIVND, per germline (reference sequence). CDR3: CASSESGTSGYNEQFF. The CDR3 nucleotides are TGTGCCAGTAGTGAATCCGGGACTAGCGGTTACAATGAGCAGTTCTTC.

The CDR3 DNA sequence: TGTGCCAGCAGTTTACAGGGATCCTACAATGAGCAGTTCTTC. It yields the protein CASSLQGSYNEQFF. This chain links TRBV27 with TRBJ2-1; D perhaps matches TRBD1 (5 bases). This CDR3 spans 14 amino acids. Trimming took off 2 bases at V and 1 base at J, with 6 bases between the two ends. The germline V gene encodes CDR1 MNHEY and CDR2 SMNVEV (reference sequence).

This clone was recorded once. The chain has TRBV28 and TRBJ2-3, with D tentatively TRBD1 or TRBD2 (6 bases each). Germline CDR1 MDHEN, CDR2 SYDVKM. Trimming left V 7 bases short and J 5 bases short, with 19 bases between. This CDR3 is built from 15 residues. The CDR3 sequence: CASTPRRGQGDTQYF. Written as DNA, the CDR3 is TGTGCCAGCACCCCGCGTCGGGGGCAGGGAGATACGCAGTATTTT.

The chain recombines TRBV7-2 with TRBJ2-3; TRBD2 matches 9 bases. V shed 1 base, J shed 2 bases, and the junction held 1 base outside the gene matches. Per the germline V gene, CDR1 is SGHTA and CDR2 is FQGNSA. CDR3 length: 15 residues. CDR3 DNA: TGTGCCAGCAGCTTAGTAGCGGGAGCCACAGATACGCAGTATTTT. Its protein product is CASSLVAGATDTQYF.

Here the CDR3 reads CASSYTGRDGYTF. The CDR3, as DNA: TGTGCCAGCAGTTATACGGGAAGAGATGGCTACACCTTC. This chain joins TRBV6-5 and TRBJ1-2, with D unclear. This CDR3 has 13 residues. V lost 3 bases and J lost 6, with 11 bases in between. CDR1 and CDR2 from the germline V gene are MNHEY and SVGAGI.

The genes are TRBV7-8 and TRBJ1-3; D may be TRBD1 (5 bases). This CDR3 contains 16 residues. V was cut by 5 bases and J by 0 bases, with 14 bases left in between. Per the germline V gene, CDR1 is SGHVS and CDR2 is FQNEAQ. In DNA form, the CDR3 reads TGTGCCAGCAGCAGCCCCCAGGGTCTCTCTGGAAACACCATATATTTT. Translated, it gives CASSSPQGLSGNTIYF.

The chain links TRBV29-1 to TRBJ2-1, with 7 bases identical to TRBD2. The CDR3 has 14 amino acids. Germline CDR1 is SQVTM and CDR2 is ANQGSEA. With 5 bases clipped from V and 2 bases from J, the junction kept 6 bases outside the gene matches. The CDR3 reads CSVSGGGTYNEQFF. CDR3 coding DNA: TGCAGCGTTTCGGGCGGGGGAACCTACAATGAGCAGTTCTTC.

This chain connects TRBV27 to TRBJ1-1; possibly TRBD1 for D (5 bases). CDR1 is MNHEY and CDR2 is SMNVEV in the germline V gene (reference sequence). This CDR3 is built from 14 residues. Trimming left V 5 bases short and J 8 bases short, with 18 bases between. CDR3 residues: CASSPAGRDREAFF. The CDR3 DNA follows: TGTGCCAGCAGTCCGGCCGGTCGGGACCGGGAAGCTTTCTTT.